The 28 T cell receptor beta chains given below trace back to one sample, sequenced in a study of early T cells in non-severe SARS-CoV-2 infection listed by TCRdb under 2021. The method was 5' RACE. The listed sequencing device is NextSeq 500. The public reads were reanalyzed by TCRdb: fastp trimming at Q25, MiXCR alignment, in-frame beta chains only. Identical CDR3 proteins give one entry, which carries the most common genes and DNA. This sample lists about 39,000 distinct CDR3 sequences; 4.5% to 7% were detected once. Of the sample, about 4.2% is held by the ten largest clones. Material: whole blood, obtained at baseline. The receptors here all came from an adult who was a healthcare worker with PCR-confirmed SARS-CoV-2 infection or an uninfected control (not recorded which).

About this clonotype itself: Since a much larger clone is just one base distant, this may be a read error. V gene TRBV6-5 combines with J gene TRBJ2-1; 10 bases agree with TRBD2. CDR3 length equals 15 residues. The germline CDR1 and CDR2 sequences are MNHEY and SVGAGI. CDR3: CASSLGTSVYNEQLF. The CDR3 DNA follows: TGTGCCAGCAGTCTCGGGACTAGCGTTTACAATGAGCAGCTCTTC.

In its sample, this clonotype was seen many times. The chain links TRBV4-1 to TRBJ2-3; 10 positions match TRBD2. The germline gives CDR1 MGHRA, CDR2 YSYEKL. V was clipped by 4 bases and J by 4 bases; unmatched bases: 8. The CDR3 runs 16 residues. CDR3 sequence: CASSLLLAGRADTQYF. The CDR3, as DNA: TGCGCCAGCAGCCTTCTACTAGCGGGAAGGGCAGATACGCAGTATTTT.

The chain recombines TRBV27 with TRBJ2-7; tentative D call: TRBD1 (5 bases). CDR1 and CDR2 from the germline V gene are MNHEY and SMNVEV (reference sequence). This CDR3 has 14 residues. Deletions cut 3 bases from V and 2 bases from J, with 11 bases between. In DNA form, the CDR3 reads TGTGCCAGCAGTTTTCGAGCAGGGCCCTACGAGCAGTACTTC. Encoded protein: CASSFRAGPYEQYF.

This clonotype occurred a few times. The chain recombines TRBV6-4 with TRBJ2-3, with 10 bases matching TRBD2. The J segment lost 2 bases and the V segment lost 3 bases, leaving 5 bases of the junction unmatched. Per the germline V gene, CDR1 is MRHNA and CDR2 is SNTAGT. CDR3 length: 16 amino acids. The CDR3 DNA sequence: TGTGCCAGCAGTGAGGGAGCGGGGGGGACCACAGATACGCAGTATTTT. Encoded protein: CASSEGAGGTTDTQYF.

In its sample, this clonotype was seen many times. J is TRBJ1-2 and V is TRBV7-9, with D possibly matching TRBD1 (6 bases). V was shortened by 5 bases and J by 8 bases, with 18 bases between the two germline ends. The germline V gene encodes CDR1 SEHNR and CDR2 FQNEAQ (reference sequence). CDR3 size: 14 residues. The CDR3 here is CASSPGRRDNGYTF. For the CDR3, the DNA is TGTGCCAGCAGCCCCGGCCGCAGGGACAACGGCTACACCTTC.

This clonotype counts as medium-sized (0.01 to 0.1%). The J gene is TRBJ2-5, the V gene TRBV10-3; D gene unclear. The CDR3 length is 14 residues. Between the trimmed V and J ends, which lost 6 bases and 1 base, there was a span of 12 bases. The V gene's germline CDR1 is ENHRY and CDR2 SYGVKD. The DNA for the CDR3 is TGTGCCATCAGCTCCGGCGGCTCCCAAGAGACCCAGTACTTC. Translation: CAISSGGSQETQYF.

This clonotype was observed a handful of times. The gene calls are TRBV7-9 and TRBJ2-1; D unclear. The CDR3 has 15 residues. The ends were cut back, 5 bases at V and 6 bases at J, with 17 bases in the middle. Germline V gives CDR1 SEHNR, CDR2 FQNEAQ (reference sequence). The CDR3 here is CASSPFPITANEQFF. In DNA form, the CDR3 reads TGTGCCAGCAGCCCCTTTCCCATCACGGCCAATGAGCAGTTCTTC. Full variable domain (rest looked up from reference TRBV7-9 and TRBJ2-1): DTGVSQNPRHKITKRGQNVTFRCDPISEHNRLYWYRQTLGQGPEFLTYFQNEAQLEKSRLLSDRFSAERPKGSFSTLEIQRTEQGDSAMYLCASSPFPITANEQFFGPGTRLTVL.

At least ten counts were recorded for this clonotype. V is TRBV6-5 and J is TRBJ2-7; D is unresolved. V was cut by 0 bases and J by 1 base, with 7 bases left in between. The CDR3 is 14 amino acids. In germline, CDR1 is MNHEY, CDR2 SVGAGI. CDR3 sequence reads: CASSYSARSYEQYF. Here the CDR3 DNA reads TGTGCCAGCAGTTACTCGGCGAGGTCCTACGAGCAGTACTTC.

With regard to this clonotype: At one end, the junction sequence differs from germline, possibly due to a read error. V usage is TRBV2 and J usage is TRBJ2-7; TRBD2 aligns across 14 bases. The CDR3 has 15 amino acids. Germline CDR1 reads SNHLY; CDR2 reads FYNNEI. CDR3 sequence: CASRASGLAGDEQHF. CDR3 nucleotide sequence: TGTGCCAGCAGGGCGTCGGGACTAGCGGGAGACGAGCAGCACTTC.

This clonotype was found a few times. This sequence joins TRBV20-1 and TRBJ2-7; TRBD2 matches at 9 bases. The trim removed 7 bases at V and 2 bases at J, leaving 9 bases unmatched. Germline CDR1 reads DFQATT; CDR2 reads SNEGSKA (reference sequence). This CDR3 is built from 14 residues. DNA for the CDR3: TGCAGTGGCATAGCGACTAGCGGTACCTACGAGCAGTACTTC. Translated, it gives CSGIATSGTYEQYF.

This clonotype was counted only a few times. This chain joins TRBV5-1 and TRBJ1-1, with D unclear. Germline values: CDR1 SGHRS, CDR2 YFSETQ. CDR3 length equals 14 residues. Trimming took 0 bases from V and 5 from J, leaving 11 bases between them. The CDR3 here is CASSLETTLTEAFF. The CDR3 coding sequence is TGCGCCAGCAGCTTGGAAACTACTCTAACTGAAGCTTTCTTT.

This clonotype occurred many times. The CDR3 DNA sequence: TGTGCCAGCAGCTTAACAGGGATTACCTATGGCTACACCTTC. As protein: CASSLTGITYGYTF. The chain has TRBV7-8 and TRBJ1-2, with D possibly TRBD1 on 6 matching bases. V was trimmed by 2 bases and J by 4 bases, leaving 11 bases between them. This CDR3 comprises 14 residues. Germline CDR1 and CDR2: SGHVS and FQNEAQ.

This clonotype was recorded at least ten times. This sequence joins TRBV7-2 and TRBJ2-3; 8 bases map to TRBD2. The CDR3 spans 17 residues. Germline assignment: CDR1 SGHTA and CDR2 FQGNSA. Losses at the gene ends were 4 bases for V and 5 bases for J; bases not matched to a gene: 14. The CDR3 DNA sequence: TGTGCCAGCAGCTACGTCTGGGGAGCGGGAGTTGGAGATACGCAGTATTTT. Its protein is CASSYVWGAGVGDTQYF.

This clonotype occurred many times. This chain links TRBV5-1 with TRBJ1-5; D is unresolved. Trimming stripped 1 base from V and 5 bases from J, with 19 bases between. Germline CDR1 is SGHRS and CDR2 is YFSETQ. The CDR3 is 17 residues long. CDR3 sequence: CASSLLGDTKFDQPQHF. Written as DNA, the CDR3 is TGCGCCAGCAGCTTGCTAGGCGACACCAAGTTTGATCAGCCCCAGCATTTT.

This clonotype was detected many times. The chain links TRBV11-3 to TRBJ2-3; a possible D gene is TRBD2 (6 bases). Trimming removed 5 bases from V and 4 bases from J, with 13 bases in between. This CDR3 contains 14 residues. Germline V gives CDR1 SGHNT, CDR2 YENEEA. CDR3 protein: CASSIRDSPDTQYF. The CDR3 nucleotides are TGTGCCAGCAGCATTCGGGACTCTCCAGATACGCAGTATTTT. Supplemented by reference TRBV11-3 and TRBJ2-3, the full variable domain reads EAGVVQSPRYKIIEKKQPVAFWCNPISGHNTLYWYLQNLGQGPELLIRYENEEAVDDSQLPKDRFSAERLKGVDSTLKIQPAELGDSAVYLCASSIRDSPDTQYFGPGTRLTVL.

This clonotype was counted between two and nine times. The chain uses TRBV11-2 and TRBJ2-3, with D unresolved. Germline V gene data show CDR1 as SGHAT and CDR2 as FQNNGV. This CDR3 has 14 residues. Trimming cost V 0 bases and J 11 bases, with 15 bases left between them. The CDR3 protein is CASSLDLKTPRQYF. In nucleotides, the CDR3 is TGTGCCAGCAGCTTAGATCTCAAGACTCCTCGGCAGTATTTT.

This clonotype was seen many times. This chain uses TRBV6-4 with TRBJ2-3, with 12 positions matching TRBD2. V lost 4 bases and J lost 4; bases outside the gene matches: 0. The length of the CDR3 is 14 residues. The germline V gene has CDR1 MRHNA and CDR2 SNTAGT. This CDR3 is CASSGTSGADTQYF. CDR3 in DNA: TGTGCCAGCAGTGGGACTAGCGGGGCAGATACGCAGTATTTT.

The table lists this clonotype with many counts. CDR3 region: CASSFPYLKDGGRTEAFF. The CDR3 nucleotides are TGTGCCAGCAGCTTTCCGTACCTGAAAGACGGGGGAAGAACTGAAGCTTTCTTT. The V and J genes are TRBV7-9 and TRBJ1-1, with D perhaps matching TRBD1 (5 bases). Germline V lookup: CDR1 SEHNR, CDR2 FQNEAQ (reference sequence). The ends were cut back, 3 bases at V and 5 bases at J, with 25 bases in the middle. This CDR3 contains 18 residues. The whole variable domain, filled in from reference TRBV7-9 and TRBJ1-1, reads DTGVSQNPRHKITKRGQNVTFRCDPISEHNRLYWYRQTLGQGPEFLTYFQNEAQLEKSRLLSDRFSAERPKGSFSTLEIQRTEQGDSAMYLCASSFPYLKDGGRTEAFFGQGTRLTVV.

The sample holds many counts of this clonotype. The rearrangement links TRBV5-1 to TRBJ2-2; D gene uncertain. V shed 0 bases and J shed 6 bases, with 9 bases lying between them. The CDR3 is made up of 14 amino acids. Germline values: CDR1 SGHRS, CDR2 YFSETQ. In nucleotides, the CDR3 is TGCGCCAGCAGCTTGGTTGTGGTGGCCGGGGAGCTGTTTTTT. Translation: CASSLVVVAGELFF.

This clonotype was seen many times. The chain links TRBV15 to TRBJ2-5; 8 bases are a match to TRBD1. V shed 3 bases, J shed 3 bases, and the junction held 6 bases outside the gene matches. The CDR3 loop spans 15 amino acids. The germline V gene encodes CDR1 LNHNV and CDR2 YYDKDF (reference sequence). For the CDR3, the DNA is TGTGCCACCAGCAGGGACAGGGAGTTAGAAGAGACCCAGTACTTC. Its protein product is CATSRDRELEETQYF.

This clonotype was seen many times. This rearrangement joins TRBV11-2 to TRBJ2-6; no clear D. The V gene's germline CDR1 is SGHAT and CDR2 FQNNGV. The CDR3 sequence is 14 residues long. The V and J ends lost 2 bases and 0 bases respectively, with 2 bases between them. The CDR3 reads CASSLFSGANVLTF. The CDR3 nucleotides read TGTGCCAGCAGCTTATTCTCTGGGGCCAACGTCCTGACTTTC.

This clonotype was detected many times. The chain carries TRBV27 and TRBJ2-1; D is unresolved. Germline CDR1 is MNHEY and CDR2 is SMNVEV (reference sequence). The CDR3 extends over 11 amino acids. Trimming cost V 4 bases and J 10 bases, with 8 bases left between them. CDR3 coding DNA: TGTGCCAGCAGTTCGCCGACAGAGCAGTTCTTC. It translates to CASSSPTEQFF.

This clonotype was observed many times. This chain joins TRBV30 and TRBJ1-2, with D unresolved. Germline lookup yields CDR1 GTSNPN and CDR2 SVGIG (reference sequence). With 0 bases removed from V and 0 bases from J, the gap between germline ends came to 8 bases. The CDR3 is made up of 14 amino acids. CDR3 sequence: CAWSVRGTNYGYTF. The CDR3 nucleotides are TGTGCCTGGAGTGTACGAGGCACTAACTATGGCTACACCTTC.

This clonotype was seen repeatedly, ten times or more. This chain links TRBV11-3 with TRBJ2-2, with D tentatively TRBD1 (5 bases). The CDR3 contains 22 residues. Trimming took off 3 bases at V and 0 bases at J, with 29 bases between the two ends. From germline, CDR1 is SGHNT and CDR2 YENEEA. The CDR3 here is CASSFAVPSADSNYANTGELFF. The CDR3 bases are TGTGCCAGCAGCTTTGCCGTCCCCTCGGCTGACAGTAACTACGCGAACACCGGGGAGCTGTTTTTT.

This clonotype was seen repeatedly, ten times or more. The chain is built from TRBV6-2 or TRBV6-3 and TRBJ2-7; 8 bases match TRBD1. This CDR3 comprises 17 residues. CDR1 and CDR2 from the germline V gene are MNHEY and SVGEGT. V lost 4 bases and J lost 2; bases outside the gene matches: 13. The CDR3 sequence: CASSSGTGPKRTYEQYF. The DNA of the CDR3 is TGTGCCAGCAGTTCCGGGACAGGCCCAAAACGAACCTACGAGCAGTACTTC.

There are many counts of this clonotype. This chain connects TRBV13 to TRBJ2-1; 12 positions match TRBD2. This CDR3 has 16 residues. V was pared by 4 bases and J by 1 base, with 2 bases of the junction left unmatched. Germline V gene lookup returns CDR1 PRHDT and CDR2 FYEKMQ (reference sequence). CDR3 sequence (DNA): TGTGCCAGCAGCTCGACTAGCGGGAGATCCTACAATGAGCAGTTCTTC. It is translated as CASSSTSGRSYNEQFF.

This clonotype was counted ten times or more. This sequence joins TRBV10-3 and TRBJ2-5; a weak D match, TRBD2 (7 bases). Germline CDR1 ENHRY, CDR2 SYGVKD. The CDR3 spans 15 residues. V shed 6 bases and J shed 4 bases, with 18 bases lying between them. CDR3 protein: CAISPEGGGPETQYF. The CDR3 nucleotides read TGTGCCATCAGCCCGGAGGGGGGGGGCCCAGAGACCCAGTACTTC.

At least ten counts were recorded for this clonotype. In DNA form, the CDR3 reads TGTGCCAGCAGTCAACTACATTGGGACCAAGAGACCCAGTACTTC. It encodes CASSQLHWDQETQYF. The rearrangement joins TRBV6-1 to TRBJ2-5; no definite D call. Germline V gene data show CDR1 as MNHNS and CDR2 as SASEGT. The V gene lost 5 bases and the J gene lost 0 bases, with 13 bases spanning the gap. The CDR3 totals 15 residues.